The 32 T cell receptor beta chains below come from one sample, sequenced in a study of T cells after yellow fever vaccination. MiXCR was run by TCRdb on the 5' RACE reads, yielding one entry per CDR3 protein. The sample records a few hundred thousand distinct CDR3 sequences, 15% to 20% being singletons. Material: PBMCs, obtained 15 days after the yellow fever booster vaccination. The receptors shown here come from a man in his thirties or forties who received the YFV17D yellow fever vaccine.

This clonotype appeared many times. The V and J genes are TRBV5-6 and TRBJ1-2, with 10 bases matching TRBD1. The CDR3 has 18 residues. From germline, CDR1 is SGHDT and CDR2 YYEEEE. With V trimmed by 4 bases and J by 4 bases, 16 bases remained unmatched. In DNA, the CDR3 is TGTGCCAGCAGCCGTTATACGGGACAGGGGATGAATCCCTATGGCTACACCTTC. Translating it yields CASSRYTGQGMNPYGYTF.

The chain carries TRBV25-1 and TRBJ2-2; TRBD2 might be the D (5 bases). Germline values: CDR1 MGHDK, CDR2 SYGVNS. This CDR3 has 15 amino acids. Between the trimmed V and J ends, which lost 3 bases and 7 bases, there was a span of 15 bases. CDR3 sequence (DNA): TGTGCCAGCAGTGAGTCAAGCTGGAGCGGCGGGGAGCTGTTTTTT. Translating it yields CASSESSWSGGELFF.

This clonotype was counted a single time. The chain couples TRBV19 to TRBJ2-7; 7 bases fit TRBD1. CDR3 length equals 15 residues. Germline assignment: CDR1 LNHDA and CDR2 SQIVND (reference sequence). V trimming: 4 bases; J trimming: 3 bases; junction bases outside the gene matches: 9. In DNA form, the CDR3 reads TGTGCCAGTAGTACATGGACAGGCCTACGCTACGAGCAGTACTTC. Translating gives CASSTWTGLRYEQYF.

The chain joins TRBV7-8 to TRBJ2-2, with a tentative D call TRBD1 (6 bases). This CDR3 comprises 17 residues. The germline CDR1 and CDR2 sequences are SGHVS and FQNEAQ. The V end lost 3 bases, the J end lost 4 bases, and 18 bases lay between the germline ends. CDR3 in amino acids: CASSLVGTSRVTGELFF. The CDR3 bases are TGTGCCAGCAGCTTGGTAGGGACATCGCGGGTCACCGGGGAGCTGTTTTTT.

The chain couples TRBV7-9 to TRBJ2-5, with TRBD1 matching 7 bases. Germline CDR1 reads SEHNR; CDR2 reads FQNEAQ (reference sequence). CDR3 length: 15 amino acids. Trimming took 4 bases from V and 5 from J; bases not matched to a gene: 10. The CDR3 bases are TGTGCCAGCAGCTCCGGACAGGAGCTCGGGGAGACCCAGTACTTC. Its translation is CASSSGQELGETQYF.

The rearrangement links TRBV3-1 to TRBJ2-1, with TRBD2 matching over 8 bases. V lost 7 bases and J lost 7; bases outside the gene matches: 9. This CDR3 is built from 14 residues. Germline CDR1 LGHDT, CDR2 YNNKEL (reference sequence). The CDR3 protein is CASTRGLAENEQFF. As DNA, the CDR3 is TGTGCCAGCACCCGAGGACTAGCTGAAAATGAGCAGTTCTTC.

This clonotype appeared a few times. This chain uses TRBV6-1 with TRBJ2-4, with a tentative D call TRBD2 (5 bases). V dropped 7 bases and J dropped 1 base, with 14 bases sitting between them. CDR3 length equals 15 residues. Germline V gene data show CDR1 as MNHNS and CDR2 as SASEGT. For the CDR3, the DNA is TGTGCCAGCACCCTGGGTCGAGGGGCCAAAAACATTCAGTACTTC. Translation: CASTLGRGAKNIQYF.

This clonotype was detected ten times or more. The junction departs from the called germline gene at one end, perhaps through a read error. The chain carries TRBV7-2 and TRBJ2-1, with unresolved D. From germline, CDR1 is SGHTA and CDR2 FQGNSA. This CDR3 spans 11 amino acids. CDR3 in amino acids: CASSLVNEQFF. The CDR3 region has the DNA TGTGCCAGCAGTTTAGTTAATGAGCAGTTCTTC.

The rearrangement joins TRBV5-6 to TRBJ2-7; tentatively, D is TRBD1 (5 bases). This CDR3 spans 15 amino acids. V lost 1 base and J 0 bases, leaving 11 bases between the germline ends. The germline V gene encodes CDR1 SGHDT and CDR2 YYEEEE. The CDR3 DNA reads TGTGCCAGCAGCTTGAGGGGCTTGTTCTCCTACGAGCAGTACTTC. Translating it yields CASSLRGLFSYEQYF.

The chain carries TRBV5-6 and TRBJ2-2, with D possibly being TRBD2 (5 bases). V lost 0 bases and J lost 0, with 12 bases in between. The CDR3 runs to 17 residues. Germline loops: CDR1 SGHDT, CDR2 YYEEEE. The CDR3, as DNA: TGTGCCAGCAGCTTGGGCCCTACGGGGACGAACACCGGGGAGCTGTTTTTT. Translating gives CASSLGPTGTNTGELFF.

This clonotype was found a few times. This chain uses TRBV5-4 with TRBJ2-5, with D perhaps matching TRBD1 or TRBD2 (5 bases each). Germline values: CDR1 SGHNT, CDR2 YYREEE (reference sequence). The CDR3 totals 15 residues. V was clipped by 5 bases and J by 0 bases, with 14 bases between them. The CDR3 loop reads CASRPSGPNQETQYF. In DNA, the CDR3 is TGTGCCAGCAGACCATCGGGACCGAACCAAGAGACCCAGTACTTC. The full variable domain, rest sourced from reference TRBV5-4 and TRBJ2-5, is ETGVTQSPTHLIKTRGQQVTLRCSSQSGHNTVSWYQQALGQGPQFIFQYYREEENGRGNFPPRFSGLQFPNYSSELNVNALELDDSALYLCASRPSGPNQETQYFGPGTRLLVL.

The gene calls are TRBV5-6 and TRBJ2-7; D uncertain. The germline V gene encodes CDR1 SGHDT and CDR2 YYEEEE. Trimming pared 9 bases from V and 0 bases from J, leaving 16 bases between. The CDR3 totals 14 residues. The CDR3 DNA sequence: TGTGCCATGGGTCCCGGGCTGGGCTCCTACGAGCAGTACTTC. This sequence encodes CAMGPGLGSYEQYF.

This clonotype was observed a few times. The J gene is TRBJ1-5, the V gene TRBV7-8; D ambiguous. Germline-derived CDR1 and CDR2 are SGHVS and FQNEAQ. V shed 1 base and J shed 4 bases, with 5 bases lying between them. The CDR3 runs 13 residues. This CDR3 reads CASSLDLNQPQHF. The CDR3 DNA follows: TGTGCCAGCAGCTTAGACCTGAATCAGCCCCAGCATTTT.

This clonotype turned up a few times. The chain recombines TRBV29-1 with TRBJ1-2; no firm D call. Germline-derived CDR1 and CDR2 are SQVTM and ANQGSEA. V was clipped by 4 bases and J by 8 bases, with 20 bases between them. The CDR3 runs to 14 residues. The CDR3 loop is CSVAEGYTAQGYTF. CDR3 DNA sequence: TGCAGCGTTGCCGAGGGTTACACAGCACAGGGCTACACCTTC. Full variable domain (remainder filled in from reference TRBV29-1 and TRBJ1-2): SAVISQKPSRDICQRGTSLTIQCQVDSQVTMMFWYRQQPGQSLTLIATANQGSEATYESGFVIDKFPISRPNLTFSTLTVSNMSPEDSSIYLCSVAEGYTAQGYTFGSGTRLTVV.

This clonotype was detected only a few times. V is TRBV12-3 or TRBV12-4 and J is TRBJ2-2, with a tentative D call TRBD2 (6 bases). V was shortened by 6 bases and J by 4 bases, with 12 bases between the two germline ends. This CDR3 is built from 14 residues. The CDR3 loop is CASRAGGTTGELFF. CDR3 nucleotides: TGTGCCAGCAGGGCAGGCGGGACCACCGGGGAGCTGTTTTTT.

The chain employs TRBV5-1 and TRBJ2-7; D uncertain. The CDR3 spans 14 residues. V was clipped by 0 bases and J by 5 bases, with 12 bases between them. Germline V gene data show CDR1 as SGHRS and CDR2 as YFSETQ. CDR3 coding DNA: TGCGCCAGCAGCTTGGACTCCTGGCAGGACGAGCAGTACTTC. This encodes CASSLDSWQDEQYF.

This chain links TRBV19 with TRBJ2-2, with 7 bases aligning to TRBD1. J was trimmed by 4 bases and V by 1 base; bases with no gene match: 6. Germline V gene sequence: CDR1 LNHDA, CDR2 SQIVND (reference sequence). The CDR3 contains 16 residues. The CDR3 nucleotides are TGTGCCAGTAGTATAGTCGGGACAGATAGCACCGGGGAGCTGTTTTTT. Translated, it gives CASSIVGTDSTGELFF.

The chain carries TRBV2 and TRBJ2-1, with TRBD2 as a possible D gene (5 bases). The CDR3 has 13 residues. Germline lookup yields CDR1 SNHLY and CDR2 FYNNEI. Trimming took off 10 bases at V and 2 bases at J, with 12 bases between the two ends. CDR3 sequence (DNA): TGTGCCACCAAGAGGGCGCCCTACAATGAGCAGTTCTTC. It is translated as CATKRAPYNEQFF.

The chain recombines TRBV7-2 with TRBJ2-1, with D unclear. Trimming cost V 1 base and J 5 bases, with 6 bases left between them. Germline V gives CDR1 SGHTA, CDR2 FQGNSA. The CDR3 is made up of 13 amino acids. Written as DNA, the CDR3 is TGTGCCAGCAGCTTAGTCTTTAACAATGAGCAGTTCTTC. Translated, it gives CASSLVFNNEQFF. Based on the CDR3 plus reference TRBV7-2 and TRBJ2-1, the full variable domain is GAGVSQSPSNKVTEKGKDVELRCDPISGHTALYWYRQSLGQGLEFLIYFQGNSAPDKSGLPSDRFSAERTGGSVSTLTIQRTQQEDSAVYLCASSLVFNNEQFFGPGTRLTVL.

In its sample, this clonotype was seen a few times. This rearrangement joins TRBV14 to TRBJ2-7; D might be TRBD2 (5 bases). This CDR3 region has 15 residues. Germline V gene lookup returns CDR1 SGHDN and CDR2 FVKESK. Trimming took off 4 bases at V and 3 bases at J, with 16 bases between the two ends. This CDR3 reads CASSPKQAAHYEQYF. The CDR3, as DNA: TGTGCCAGCAGCCCAAAACAAGCGGCACACTACGAGCAGTACTTC.

This chain connects TRBV19 to TRBJ2-1; 8 nucleotides match TRBD2. There are 15 residues in the CDR3. Germline assignment: CDR1 LNHDA and CDR2 SQIVND (reference sequence). Trimming at V came to 7 bases and at J to 6 bases, leaving 11 bases not matched to a gene. In nucleotides, the CDR3 is TGTGCCAGTACCCTGGGGGCGGGAGGCACCAATGAGCAGTTCTTC. It is translated as CASTLGAGGTNEQFF.

Comment on this clonotype: One end of the junction varies from germline; a read error may be responsible. The V gene is TRBV29-1, the J gene TRBJ2-2; D unresolved. Germline-derived CDR1 and CDR2 are SQVTM and ANQGSEA. The length of the CDR3 is 11 residues. The CDR3 DNA is TGCAGCGTGGCATACACCTGGGAGCTGTTTTTT. Its protein is CSVAYTWELFF.

This clonotype occurred a few times. The rearrangement links TRBV10-3 to TRBJ2-1, with 8 bases fitting TRBD2. The CDR3 is 18 amino acids. J lost 0 bases, V lost 2 bases, and 9 bases had no gene match. Per germline, CDR1 ENHRY and CDR2 SYGVKD. CDR3 amino acids: CAISERAGALSSYNEQFF. In nucleotides, the CDR3 is TGTGCCATCAGTGAGAGAGCGGGAGCCCTAAGCTCCTACAATGAGCAGTTCTTC.

The J gene is TRBJ2-1, the V gene TRBV20-1; a possible D gene is TRBD2 (6 bases). The CDR3 totals 14 residues. The V and J ends lost 6 bases and 3 bases respectively, with 15 bases between them. CDR1 and CDR2 from the germline V gene are DFQATT and SNEGSKA (reference sequence). The chain's CDR3 is CSATGTFHYNEQFF. The CDR3 coding sequence is TGCAGTGCCACCGGGACTTTCCACTACAATGAGCAGTTCTTC.

This clonotype was counted only a few times. This chain links TRBV30 with TRBJ1-2; unclear D gene. Germline V lookup: CDR1 GTSNPN, CDR2 SVGIG (reference sequence). The CDR3 loop spans 14 amino acids. The V gene lost 5 bases and the J gene lost 4 bases, with 17 bases spanning the gap. CDR3 sequence: CAWGIRRASYGYTF. The CDR3 DNA follows: TGTGCCTGGGGAATACGTCGGGCCAGCTATGGCTACACCTTC.

The V and J genes are TRBV20-1 and TRBJ2-3, with 8 positions matching TRBD2. V lost 0 bases to trimming and J lost 6 bases; unmatched junction nucleotides: 11. Looked up from germline, CDR1 is DFQATT and CDR2 is SNEGSKA (reference sequence). The CDR3 loop spans 16 amino acids. The DNA for the CDR3 is TGCAGTGCTAGAGACCCTGCAGCGGGAGTGACGGATACGCAGTATTTT. Translating gives CSARDPAAGVTDTQYF.

This clonotype was detected a few times. This chain connects TRBV7-9 to TRBJ2-7; the match to TRBD2 covers 9 bases. CDR3 length: 14 residues. The J segment lost 5 bases and the V segment lost 2 bases, leaving 4 bases of the junction unmatched. Germline V CDR1 and CDR2: SEHNR, FQNEAQ (reference sequence). This chain's CDR3 is CASSLRREGHEQYF. The CDR3 DNA sequence: TGTGCCAGCAGCTTAAGGCGGGAGGGCCACGAGCAGTACTTC. The full variable domain, in which reference TRBV7-9 and TRBJ2-7 provide the parts outside the CDR3, is DTGVSQNPRHKITKRGQNVTFRCDPISEHNRLYWYRQTLGQGPEFLTYFQNEAQLEKSRLLSDRFSAERPKGSFSTLEIQRTEQGDSAMYLCASSLRREGHEQYFGPGTRLTVT.

The chain is built from TRBV15 and TRBJ2-1, with 9 positions matching TRBD2. CDR1 is LNHNV and CDR2 is YYDKDF in the germline V gene (reference sequence). The trim removed 3 bases at V and 3 bases at J, leaving 3 bases unmatched. The CDR3 contains 15 residues. The CDR3 spells CATSRAGGNYNEQFF. The CDR3 region has the DNA TGTGCCACCAGCAGGGCGGGAGGGAACTACAATGAGCAGTTCTTC.

This clonotype was seen a handful of times. J is TRBJ2-2 and V is TRBV9; no definite D call. The CDR3 is 12 amino acids. Germline V lookup: CDR1 SGDLS, CDR2 YYNGEE. V lost 3 bases and J lost 7, with 7 bases in between. The CDR3 reads CASSASYGELFF. In DNA form, the CDR3 reads TGTGCCAGCAGCGCTTCGTACGGGGAGCTGTTTTTT.

The V call is TRBV5-1, the J call TRBJ2-5; D uncertain. Germline loops: CDR1 SGHRS, CDR2 YFSETQ. This CDR3 contains 15 residues. V dropped 2 bases and J dropped 1 base, with 12 bases sitting between them. CDR3 bases: TGCGCCAGCAGCTTTGCTTTGACCTCCCAAGAGACCCAGTACTTC. This gives the protein CASSFALTSQETQYF.

This clonotype was recorded at least ten times. V gene TRBV5-1 combines with J gene TRBJ2-1; D is perhaps TRBD1 (6 bases). This CDR3 contains 14 residues. Germline V gene data show CDR1 as SGHRS and CDR2 as YFSETQ. V was clipped by 4 bases and J by 2 bases, with 10 bases between them. This CDR3 reads CASSPQGTYNEQFF. The CDR3 DNA follows: TGCGCCAGCAGCCCGCAGGGGACCTACAATGAGCAGTTCTTC.

The chain recombines TRBV30 with TRBJ2-3; TRBD1 agrees at 7 bases. Unmatched junction bases numbered 8, after V lost 5 bases and J lost 0 bases. This CDR3 has 15 amino acids. Germline CDR1 and CDR2: GTSNPN and SVGIG (reference sequence). Here the CDR3 DNA reads TGTGCCTGGGCCTCACAGGGGTATAGCACAGATACGCAGTATTTT. Its protein product is CAWASQGYSTDTQYF.